These 9 T cell receptor beta chains originate from one sample sequenced in a study of identical twins listed by TCRdb under 2016. Libraries were prepared through 5' RACE. The sequencing machine was an Illumina HiSeq 2000. The public reads were reanalyzed by TCRdb: fastp trimming at Q25, MiXCR alignment, in-frame beta chains only. Rows are unified per CDR3 protein, each entry keeping the most common DNA and genes. This sample lists 200,000 to 250,000 distinct CDR3 sequences; about 7.5% were detected once. The ten largest make up about 1.8% of the sample. The same data also contributed to another study, on yellow fever vaccine responses in identical twins.

Sequencing used memory (CD45RO+) T cells sorted from blood. The cell subset or site label for this specimen denotes: CD45RO+ enriched T cells. Receptor source: a woman under 30 in good health.

This clonotype was seen ten or more times. The genes are TRBV2 and TRBJ2-7, with D possibly called TRBD1 or TRBD2 (5 bases each). Trimming removed 6 bases at V and 3 bases at J, with 24 bases between. From germline, CDR1 is SNHLY and CDR2 FYNNEI. This CDR3 contains 17 residues. CDR3 nucleotides: TGTGCCAGCAGCCCATCAGGGTTGGGGGTTGTATTCTACGAGCAGTACTTC. Translating gives CASSPSGLGVVFYEQYF.

This clonotype was seen many times. This chain links TRBV5-1 with TRBJ1-2; D remains ambiguous. Germline V lookup: CDR1 SGHRS, CDR2 YFSETQ. V lost 0 bases and J lost 8, with 14 bases in between. The CDR3 spans 14 residues. The CDR3 reads CASSLGLEAGGYTF. The CDR3, as DNA: TGCGCCAGCAGCTTGGGGTTGGAAGCAGGAGGCTACACCTTC.

There are many counts of this clonotype. The rearrangement joins TRBV5-1 to TRBJ2-3, with TRBD2 matching over 10 bases. Looked up from germline, CDR1 is SGHRS and CDR2 is YFSETQ. Trimming removed 6 bases from V and 6 bases from J; junction bases left unmatched: 7. CDR3 length: 14 amino acids. The CDR3 DNA is TGCGCCAGCACCCACTCTAGCGGGAGCGATACGCAGTATTTT. Its protein is CASTHSSGSDTQYF.

The V gene is TRBV6-5, the J gene TRBJ2-5; D is possibly TRBD1 (6 bases). This CDR3 has 14 amino acids. V gave up 2 bases and J gave up 5 bases, with 12 bases separating them. Germline V lookup: CDR1 MNHEY, CDR2 SVGAGI. The CDR3 loop is CASSYLQGRETQYF. CDR3 DNA sequence: TGTGCCAGCAGTTACCTACAGGGTCGGGAGACCCAGTACTTC.

The gene calls are TRBV6-2 or TRBV6-3 and TRBJ2-1, with D hard to call. The length of the CDR3 is 17 residues. In germline, CDR1 is MNHEY, CDR2 SVGEGT. Trimming stripped 7 bases from V and 4 bases from J, with 23 bases between. CDR3 region: CASTPLGRSPRYNEQFF. DNA for the CDR3: TGTGCCAGCACTCCCCTAGGCCGCAGTCCCCGATACAATGAGCAGTTCTTC.

This clonotype was seen ten or more times. The V gene is TRBV12-3 or TRBV12-4, the J gene TRBJ1-2, with a tentative D call TRBD1 (5 bases). The CDR3 length is 14 residues. Trimming left V 5 bases short and J 7 bases short, with 17 bases between. The CDR3 here is CASSDPPSDSGYTF. The CDR3, as DNA: TGTGCCAGCAGTGACCCTCCGAGCGACAGTGGCTACACCTTC.

This clonotype was observed a few times. The chain is built from TRBV14 and TRBJ2-2, with TRBD2 identical over 14 bases. The CDR3 totals 19 residues. J was trimmed by 4 bases and V by 2 bases; bases with no gene match: 9. Per the germline V gene, CDR1 is SGHDN and CDR2 is FVKESK. The DNA of the CDR3 is TGTGCCAGCAGCCAATGGCACGGGACTAGCGGGGGACTCACCGGGGAGCTGTTTTTT. Encoded protein: CASSQWHGTSGGLTGELFF. Looking up the rest from reference TRBV14 and TRBJ2-2 gives the full variable domain: EAGVTQFPSHSVIEKGQTVTLRCDPISGHDNLYWYRRVMGKEIKFLLHFVKESKQDESGMPNNRFLAERTGGTYSTLKVQPAELEDSGVYFCASSQWHGTSGGLTGELFFGEGSRLTVL.

This clonotype appeared many times. CDR3 DNA: TGCGCCAGCAGCCAAGAACGACTTACGAACACCGGGGAGCTGTTTTTT. Protein sequence: CASSQERLTNTGELFF. The V gene is TRBV4-3, the J gene TRBJ2-2, with no clear D. The CDR3 has 16 residues. CDR1 and CDR2 from the germline V gene are LGHNA and YSLEER. The germline V and J ends were trimmed by 0 bases and 0 bases, with 8 bases remaining between them.

The chain joins TRBV7-9 to TRBJ1-2; maybe TRBD1 (5 bases). CDR3 size: 15 residues. Deletions cut 5 bases from V and 2 bases from J, with 15 bases between. Germline lookup yields CDR1 SEHNR and CDR2 FQNEAQ (reference sequence). CDR3 protein: CASSALQGLNYGYTF. The DNA of the CDR3 is TGTGCCAGCAGCGCCTTGCAGGGATTGAACTATGGCTACACCTTC.